A selection of T cell receptor beta chains follows, all from one sample in a study of regulatory T cells in long-lasting Graves disease. One entry per CDR3 protein, called by TCRdb with MiXCR from the multiplex PCR reads. Here the sample spans 400,000 to 500,000 distinct CDR3 sequences, less than 15% being singletons. These data are also associated with another study on T cells in Graves' hyperthyroidism and ophthalmopathy.

Sequencing used peripheral blood mononuclear cells (PBMCs), obtained at new diagnosis, from a patient treated with antithyroid drugs. These receptors originate from a woman between 45 and 60 years old with Graves disease. CDR3s include the opening cysteine and the closing phenylalanine or tryptophan. Fields, in order: CDR3 protein, J gene, V gene, clone size. Some rows have no size entry. The others give once, few or many, or a class for an expanded clone.

CSVEQGNTEAFF	TRBJ1-1	TRBV29-1	few
CSARAGLWDEKLFF	TRBJ1-4	TRBV20-1	many
CASSQPSGRASHTGELFF	TRBJ2-2	TRBV11-2	.
CASSYSGGGVDYTF	TRBJ1-2	TRBV6-5	many
CASSLLVLAQGGDTQYF	TRBJ2-3	TRBV19	.
CASRPGLARGSYEQYF	TRBJ2-7	TRBV4-2	.
CASQKDNFEAFF	TRBJ1-1	TRBV2	few
CASRPTGGSGYTF	TRBJ1-2	TRBV7-2	few
CASRTGPTEAFF	TRBJ1-1	TRBV2	many
CASGLVGGRRAREQYF	TRBJ2-7	TRBV12-5	few
CASSPYDRVTTHGYTF	TRBJ1-2	TRBV14	.
CAWSSSGSIDEQFF	TRBJ2-1	TRBV30	.
CASSLPGQGIEQFF	TRBJ2-1	TRBV3-1	many
CASSFLKSSTDTQYF	TRBJ2-3	TRBV19	.
CASSSNRGPGLYGYTF	TRBJ1-2	TRBV11-2	many
CASSDGTSGGTDTQYF	TRBJ2-3	TRBV27	.
CSVTGGGTQYF	TRBJ2-3	TRBV29-1	few
CASSSETVPVQHF	TRBJ1-5	TRBV18	many
CAWRSGTGNSPLHF	TRBJ1-6	TRBV30	.
CASSLGRAQETQYF	TRBJ2-5	TRBV9	.
CASSLVLGSYGYTF	TRBJ1-2	TRBV7-8	many
CASRPQGASSYNEQFF	TRBJ2-1	TRBV5-1	.
CSARRRPLHF	TRBJ1-6	TRBV20-1	few
CASSLIAGAPDTQYF	TRBJ2-3	TRBV7-3	many
CASTTTSGRGNYEQYF	TRBJ2-7	TRBV28	many
CASSPDRLPYNEQFF	TRBJ2-1	TRBV18	many
CASSGRAGGMRETQYF	TRBJ2-5	TRBV6-1	many
CSASPRGSNQPQHF	TRBJ1-5	TRBV20-1	many
CAWSVEQGNQPQHF	TRBJ1-5	TRBV30	few
CASRPAGSGEDTQYF	TRBJ2-3	TRBV5-8	.
CASSYFRDTEAFF	TRBJ1-1	TRBV6-2/TRBV6-3	many
CAWSKRGGEKLFF	TRBJ1-4	TRBV30	.
CASSEAGAGAAQETQYF	TRBJ2-5	TRBV6-1	many
CASSPRGRGSSYEQYF	TRBJ2-7	TRBV18	.
CASSPQGRKNTEAFF	TRBJ1-1	TRBV28	.
CASSLDRQKAFF	TRBJ1-1	TRBV11-3	many
CATERGTGNIQYF	TRBJ2-4	TRBV7-9	many
CASSLEQGTGKLFF	TRBJ1-4	TRBV7-9	many
CASSPQTGLENQPQHF	TRBJ1-5	TRBV18	.
CASRDTGSGGGYGYTF	TRBJ1-2	TRBV28	.
CASSPRTRTRTYEQYF	TRBJ2-7	TRBV6-2/TRBV6-3	.
CATNFGLAGARETQYF	TRBJ2-5	TRBV6-1	few
CASNRGLRKTEAFF	TRBJ1-1	TRBV2	many
CASSGTRRTSGRGTGELFF	TRBJ2-2	TRBV7-9	many
CASSQDWEGTYF	TRBJ2-7	TRBV3-1	.
CASSFTPIYRDRAYEQYF	TRBJ2-7	TRBV7-9	.
CASSQVGVVYEQYF	TRBJ2-7	TRBV4-1	.
CASSPPGQHHEQYF	TRBJ2-7	TRBV7-9	few
CAWSDGQGGNTGELFF	TRBJ2-2	TRBV30	.
CASSLRTSKYF	TRBJ2-3	TRBV28	few
CSVEGTVGYSTDTQYF	TRBJ2-3	TRBV29-1	few
CASSEGLRDGELFF	TRBJ2-2	TRBV10-1	.
CASSYQQGRETQYF	TRBJ2-5	TRBV7-2	many